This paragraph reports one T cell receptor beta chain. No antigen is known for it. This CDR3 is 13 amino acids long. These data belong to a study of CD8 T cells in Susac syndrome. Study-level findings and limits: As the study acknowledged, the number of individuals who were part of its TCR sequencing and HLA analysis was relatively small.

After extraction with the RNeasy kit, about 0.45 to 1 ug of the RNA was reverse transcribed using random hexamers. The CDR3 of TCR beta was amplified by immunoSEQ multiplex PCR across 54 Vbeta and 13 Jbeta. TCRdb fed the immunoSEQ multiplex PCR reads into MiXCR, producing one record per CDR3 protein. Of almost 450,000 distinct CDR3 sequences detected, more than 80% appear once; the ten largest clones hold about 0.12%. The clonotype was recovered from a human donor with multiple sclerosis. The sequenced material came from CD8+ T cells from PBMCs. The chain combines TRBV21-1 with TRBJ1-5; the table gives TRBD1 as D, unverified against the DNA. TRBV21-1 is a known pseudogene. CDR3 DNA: TGTGCCAGCACCTGGGGGGAAGATCAGCCCCAGCATTTT. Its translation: CASTWGEDQPQHF.